Reported below is one TCR beta chain. Its target antigen remains unknown. Base-call qualities are not available, and no considerably larger clone is one nucleotide away. The source of the sample is a study of cytotoxic CD8 clonotypes in ibrutinib-treated CLL (dated by TCRdb to about 2021). At the level of the whole study: The cohort included some 14 treatment-naive and approximately eleven relapsed/refractory patients; about 17 were IGHV unmutated. Partial responses were observed in roughly 25 patients and complete responses in 2; after a median follow-up of around 68 months, remission was maintained in roughly 15 patients and progression was observed in approximately 12. Response samples were taken after a median of 12 months on treatment, ranging from roughly 6 to 36 months. An average of about 260,000 productive templates and approximately 90,000 productive rearrangements was obtained per sample. Of the approximately 87 participants in the trial, about two dozen had longitudinal samples available. Cryopreserved peripheral blood mononuclear cells were obtained before treatment, at response, and at either sustained remission or disease progression. Patients were still on ibrutinib when every remission and progressive disease sample was collected. Findings and caveats that apply to the study as a whole: Sampling times were not matched between patients in sustained remission and patients whose disease was progressing, and lymph node repertoires were not examined. At baseline, clonality was higher than in age-matched healthy donors and showed a strong correlation with circulating CD8+ T-cell counts. Public clonotypes were rare and either shrank or stayed stable during treatment, and the rise in clonality at ibrutinib response reflected expansion of private clonotypes. Clonality rose at ibrutinib response, remained stable during sustained remission, and dropped back toward baseline at progression.

On a MiSeq, deep resolution sequencing aimed for a depth between 1 in 1 million and 1 in 200,000 T cells, with each clonotype covered approximately 10x on average. The immunoSEQ hsTCRB Kit was used to generate the TCR beta libraries. The published analysis was carried out like this. The data were analyzed with ImmunoSEQ Analyzer and ImmunoSEQ Data Assistant, and V, D and J gene assignments followed IMGT definitions. Clonality, which ranges from 0 to 1, was calculated by subtracting the normalized Shannon entropy of productive rearrangement frequencies from one. Public clonotype analysis was restricted to overrepresented clonotypes comprising at least 0.05% of each patient's repertoire. About a dozen repertoires from age-matched healthy donors, obtained from immuneACCESS, served as clonality controls. This is the immuneACCESS table as TCRdb keeps it, with only in-frame sequences that have V and J called. A part of the clones is gone; compared with another copy, unresolved V genes explain less than half, and the rest is unexplained. The D gene and trimming were derived from the DNA, and the V and J assignments and clone size from that table. This sample comprises some 130,000 clones, roughly 85% of them detected only once. The top ten constitute roughly 1.9% of the sample.

The sample's time point label is to be understood as: around 25 months on ibrutinib. For TCR beta library preparation, roughly 2.1 micrograms of genomic DNA were isolated from cryopreserved PBMCs. Longitudinal blood samples from CLL patients receiving ibrutinib monotherapy were subjected to high-throughput TCR beta sequencing. The patients took part in an open-label, single-center phase 2 trial of ibrutinib monotherapy. This material consisted of PBMCs, taken after 24 months of ibrutinib treatment. This TCR came from a human donor with chronic lymphocytic leukemia.

The CDR3 has the sequence CASSYSTKGPYEQYF. The DNA sequence is given as TGTGCCAGCAGTTACTCGACCAAGGGCCCCTACGAGCAGTACTTC. The sequence is built from TRBV6-5 and TRBJ2-7; no confident D gene assignment can be made. Looking up the germline V gene yields CDR1 MNHEY and CDR2 SVGAGI. From the cysteine through the phenylalanine, the CDR3 covers 15 amino acids. Kept here is only the CDR3 DNA, which spans 45 bases and is read in frame from base 1. Trimming costs V 0 bases and J 2 bases, and their ends lie 11 bases apart.